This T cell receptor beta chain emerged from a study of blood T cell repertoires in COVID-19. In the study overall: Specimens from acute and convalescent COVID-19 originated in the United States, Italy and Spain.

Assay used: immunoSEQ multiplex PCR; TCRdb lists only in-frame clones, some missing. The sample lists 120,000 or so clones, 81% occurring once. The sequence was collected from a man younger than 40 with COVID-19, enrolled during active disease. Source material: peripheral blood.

CDR3 coding DNA: TGTGCCAGCAGCCCCAGGGGTGATTCACCCCTCCACTTT. Translated: CASSPRGDSPLHF. This chain uses TRBV3-1 (or the pseudogene TRBV3-2) with TRBJ1-6, with D tentatively TRBD1 (6 bases). The V gene's germline CDR1 is LGHDT and CDR2 YNNKEL (reference sequence). The CDR3 totals 13 residues. Trimming cost V 4 bases and J 8 bases, with 9 bases left between them.